The rows below give T cell receptor beta chains drawn from one sample of a study of cytomegalovirus exposure and HLA in healthy donors. The repertoire was sequenced with immunoSEQ multiplex PCR; TCRdb's copy has only in-frame clones and lacks some. The table includes roughly 250,000 clones, around 87% detected once. The sequencing sample was made of PBMCs. These receptors all come from a man aged 18 to 29 in good health and CMV-seronegative. Each CDR3 is given with its conserved first and last residue. The order of the fields is J gene, D gene, V gene, clone size, CDR3 DNA, CDR3 protein. A D gene is named only where the DNA matches it firmly. Size is omitted from some rows. Given values are once, few, many or a class for expanded clones.

J gene: TRBJ1-1
D gene: NA
V gene: TRBV29-1
clone size: NA
CDR3 DNA: TGCAGCGTTGAAACAGGGTCGAACACTGAAGCTTTCTTT
CDR3 protein: CSVETGSNTEAFF

J gene: TRBJ2-7
D gene: TRBD1
V gene: TRBV6-5
clone size: NA
CDR3 DNA: TGTGCCAGCAGTCGCCTACAGGGGAATTCCCACGAGCAGTACTTC
CDR3 protein: CASSRLQGNSHEQYF

J gene: TRBJ1-2
D gene: TRBD1
V gene: TRBV10-3
clone size: once
CDR3 DNA: TGTGCCATCAGAGACAGGGGTAGGCCTAACTATGGCTACACCTTC
CDR3 protein: CAIRDRGRPNYGYTF

J gene: TRBJ2-1
D gene: TRBD2
V gene: TRBV7-2
clone size: NA
CDR3 DNA: TGTGCCAGCAGCCCCAGCGGGGGGGCGCACAATGAGCAGTTCTTC
CDR3 protein: CASSPSGGAHNEQFF

J gene: TRBJ1-2
D gene: NA
V gene: TRBV30
clone size: NA
CDR3 DNA: TGTGCCTGGAGTGAAACCCTACAGGACGGCTACACCTTC
CDR3 protein: CAWSETLQDGYTF

J gene: TRBJ2-7
D gene: NA
V gene: TRBV27
clone size: NA
CDR3 DNA: TGTGCCAGCAGTTCTGGACTGCTCTACGAGCAGTACTTC
CDR3 protein: CASSSGLLYEQYF

J gene: TRBJ2-3
D gene: TRBD1
V gene: TRBV15
clone size: NA
CDR3 DNA: TGTGCCACCAGCAGAGGGGACAGCCATACGCAGTATTTT
CDR3 protein: CATSRGDSHTQYF

J gene: TRBJ1-4
D gene: NA
V gene: TRBV29-1
clone size: NA
CDR3 DNA: TGCAGCGCGATGGACAGTGCAACTAATGAAAAACTGTTTTTT
CDR3 protein: CSAMDSATNEKLFF

J gene: TRBJ2-2
D gene: NA
V gene: TRBV5-1
clone size: NA
CDR3 DNA: TGCGCCAGCAGCTTACAGACAGCAGGGCGTCGAACCGGGGAGCTGTTTTTT
CDR3 protein: CASSLQTAGRRTGELFF

J gene: TRBJ2-7
D gene: NA
V gene: TRBV5-6
clone size: once
CDR3 DNA: NA
CDR3 protein: CASSFGSGEQYF

J gene: TRBJ2-7
D gene: NA
V gene: TRBV5-6
clone size: NA
CDR3 DNA: TGTGCCAGCAGCTTAATTGGGACACCCTACGAGCAGTACTTC
CDR3 protein: CASSLIGTPYEQYF

J gene: TRBJ1-2
D gene: TRBD1
V gene: TRBV6-7
clone size: NA
CDR3 DNA: TGTGCCAGCACCGAAATCGACAGGGCCTATGGCTACACCTTC
CDR3 protein: CASTEIDRAYGYTF

J gene: TRBJ1-5
D gene: NA
V gene: TRBV4-3
clone size: NA
CDR3 DNA: TGCGCCAGCAGCCAAGAACGGACAGCAAATCAGCCCCAGCATTTT
CDR3 protein: CASSQERTANQPQHF

J gene: TRBJ1-2
D gene: NA
V gene: TRBV5-1
clone size: NA
CDR3 DNA: TGCGCCAGCAGCTTGACCCTAACTACATATAACTATGGCTACACCTTC
CDR3 protein: CASSLTLTTYNYGYTF

J gene: TRBJ2-7
D gene: NA
V gene: TRBV11-2
clone size: NA
CDR3 DNA: TGTGCCAGCAGCTTATTAGGGGGAAGCTACGAGCAGTACTTC
CDR3 protein: CASSLLGGSYEQYF

J gene: TRBJ2-7
D gene: TRBD1
V gene: TRBV6-5
clone size: NA
CDR3 DNA: TGTGCCACCAAGGGACAGACTTCCTACGAGCAGTACTTC
CDR3 protein: CATKGQTSYEQYF

J gene: TRBJ2-2
D gene: NA
V gene: TRBV30
clone size: few
CDR3 DNA: TGTGCCTCCCGCGGGGTCGGGGAGCTGTTTTTT
CDR3 protein: CASRGVGELFF

J gene: TRBJ2-7
D gene: NA
V gene: TRBV10-3
clone size: NA
CDR3 DNA: TGTGCCATCAGTGAGTCCCTAGCCCCCCACTACGAGCAGTACTTC
CDR3 protein: CAISESLAPHYEQYF

J gene: TRBJ1-2
D gene: NA
V gene: TRBV7-2
clone size: NA
CDR3 DNA: TGTGCCAGCAGCTTAGGACAGGTCCTTAACTATGGCTACACCTTC
CDR3 protein: CASSLGQVLNYGYTF

J gene: TRBJ2-1
D gene: NA
V gene: TRBV10-3
clone size: NA
CDR3 DNA: TGTGCCATCAGTGATCGAGGGGGAAGCTCCTACAATGAGCAGTTCTTC
CDR3 protein: CAISDRGGSSYNEQFF

J gene: TRBJ2-7
D gene: NA
V gene: TRBV27
clone size: few
CDR3 DNA: TGTGCCAGCAGTCAGGGAGGCTACGAGCAGTACTTC
CDR3 protein: CASSQGGYEQYF

J gene: TRBJ2-3
D gene: NA
V gene: TRBV7-9
clone size: NA
CDR3 DNA: TGTGCCAGCAGCTATCAAGGGTCGAGCGGGGATACGCAGTATTTT
CDR3 protein: CASSYQGSSGDTQYF

J gene: TRBJ2-2
D gene: NA
V gene: TRBV7-2
clone size: NA
CDR3 DNA: TGTGCCAGCAGCTTAGCGGACAGAGCGAACACCGGGGAGCTGTTTTTT
CDR3 protein: CASSLADRANTGELFF

J gene: TRBJ1-2
D gene: NA
V gene: TRBV4-3
clone size: NA
CDR3 DNA: TGCGCCAGCAGCCAAGAGAGTTTTAGGGGGAACTATGGCTACACCTTC
CDR3 protein: CASSQESFRGNYGYTF

J gene: TRBJ2-1
D gene: TRBD2
V gene: TRBV4-1
clone size: NA
CDR3 DNA: TGCGCCAGCAGCCAGCTAAGCGGGAGTGCCTACAATGAGCAGTTCTTC
CDR3 protein: CASSQLSGSAYNEQFF

J gene: TRBJ1-2
D gene: NA
V gene: TRBV6-1
clone size: NA
CDR3 DNA: TGTGCCAGCAGCCAGAACTATGGCTACACCTTC
CDR3 protein: CASSQNYGYTF

J gene: TRBJ2-7
D gene: TRBD1
V gene: TRBV16
clone size: NA
CDR3 DNA: TGTGCCAGCAGCCACGTACGGGACAGGCTTGTTCCTTACGAGCAGTACTTC
CDR3 protein: CASSHVRDRLVPYEQYF

J gene: TRBJ1-1
D gene: NA
V gene: TRBV7-8
clone size: NA
CDR3 DNA: TGTGCCAGCAGCGACTTGAACACTGAAGCTTTCTTT
CDR3 protein: CASSDLNTEAFF

J gene: TRBJ1-2
D gene: TRBD1
V gene: TRBV6-1
clone size: once
CDR3 DNA: TGTGCCAGCAGCCTCAGGGGGCAGGACTATGGCTACACCTTC
CDR3 protein: CASSLRGQDYGYTF

J gene: TRBJ1-6
D gene: NA
V gene: TRBV28
clone size: NA
CDR3 DNA: TGTGCCAGCAGTTCCGATCAGGGATCTCATGATTCACCCCTCCACTTT
CDR3 protein: CASSSDQGSHDSPLHF

J gene: TRBJ2-5
D gene: NA
V gene: TRBV12-5
clone size: NA
CDR3 DNA: TGTGCTAGTGGGCCTAGTGTGCTAGGAACAGAGACCCAGTACTTC
CDR3 protein: CASGPSVLGTETQYF

J gene: TRBJ2-7
D gene: NA
V gene: TRBV2
clone size: NA
CDR3 DNA: TGTGCCAGCAGTGCCCCTATACACGAGCAGTACTTC
CDR3 protein: CASSAPIHEQYF

J gene: TRBJ1-1
D gene: NA
V gene: TRBV28
clone size: once
CDR3 DNA: TGTGCCAGCAGCGACACCGCACGGAACACTGAAGCTTTCTTT
CDR3 protein: CASSDTARNTEAFF

J gene: TRBJ1-6
D gene: NA
V gene: TRBV27
clone size: few
CDR3 DNA: TGTGCCAGCAGTTTGGGCGGGCGGCCTTGGGATTCACCCCTCCACTTT
CDR3 protein: CASSLGGRPWDSPLHF

J gene: TRBJ2-1
D gene: TRBD2
V gene: TRBV10-2
clone size: NA
CDR3 DNA: TGCGCCGTCTCCGGGACTAGCGGGAGAAACCTCAATGAGCAGTTCTTC
CDR3 protein: CAVSGTSGRNLNEQFF

J gene: TRBJ2-7
D gene: NA
V gene: TRBV27
clone size: NA
CDR3 DNA: TGTGCCAGCAGTTTAGGGCCTGACTACGAGCAGTACTTC
CDR3 protein: CASSLGPDYEQYF

J gene: TRBJ2-3
D gene: NA
V gene: TRBV7-3
clone size: few
CDR3 DNA: TGTGCCAGCAGCTGGGGGGATTCTAGCACAGATACGCAGTATTTT
CDR3 protein: CASSWGDSSTDTQYF

J gene: TRBJ2-7
D gene: NA
V gene: TRBV5-6
clone size: NA
CDR3 DNA: TGTGCCAGCAGCTTGGCGGGGAGTTACGAGCAGTACTTC
CDR3 protein: CASSLAGSYEQYF

J gene: TRBJ2-2
D gene: TRBD2
V gene: TRBV6-1
clone size: NA
CDR3 DNA: TGTGCCAGCAGTGTACTAGCGAGGAACACCGGGGAGCTGTTTTTT
CDR3 protein: CASSVLARNTGELFF

J gene: TRBJ2-7
D gene: TRBD1
V gene: TRBV18
clone size: once
CDR3 DNA: TGTGCCAGCTCACCGAGAGGGGGCGGCGAGCAGTACTTC
CDR3 protein: CASSPRGGGEQYF

J gene: TRBJ2-7
D gene: NA
V gene: TRBV6-1
clone size: NA
CDR3 DNA: TGTGCCAGCAGTGAAGCGCCTGAATTTCGGGAGCAGTACTTC
CDR3 protein: CASSEAPEFREQYF

J gene: TRBJ1-5
D gene: TRBD1
V gene: TRBV9
clone size: once
CDR3 DNA: TGTGCCAGCAGCCCACAGGGGGAAAGGTTTCAGCCCCAGCATTTT
CDR3 protein: CASSPQGERFQPQHF

J gene: TRBJ2-3
D gene: TRBD2
V gene: TRBV5-1
clone size: NA
CDR3 DNA: TGCGCCAGCAGCCCGGATTACGGGGGGACAGATACGCAGTATTTT
CDR3 protein: CASSPDYGGTDTQYF

J gene: TRBJ1-1
D gene: NA
V gene: TRBV29-1
clone size: NA
CDR3 DNA: TGCAGCGTTGAAGTGGGGCAGGGTGGGAACACTGAAGCTTTCTTT
CDR3 protein: CSVEVGQGGNTEAFF

J gene: TRBJ1-4
D gene: NA
V gene: TRBV7-2
clone size: NA
CDR3 DNA: TGTGCCAGCAGCTTAGATCAGGGGCAACTGTTTTTT
CDR3 protein: CASSLDQGQLFF

J gene: TRBJ2-7
D gene: NA
V gene: TRBV27
clone size: NA
CDR3 DNA: TGTGCCAGCAGTTTATCGGGACTCTACGAGCAGTACTTC
CDR3 protein: CASSLSGLYEQYF

J gene: TRBJ1-6
D gene: NA
V gene: TRBV6-1
clone size: NA
CDR3 DNA: TGTGCCAGCAGTGAAGGGGCATTCACCCTCCACTTT
CDR3 protein: CASSEGAFTLHF

J gene: TRBJ2-4
D gene: TRBD2
V gene: TRBV2
clone size: NA
CDR3 DNA: TGTGCCAGCAGGCCGGGACTAGCGGGAGGGATTCAGTACTTC
CDR3 protein: CASRPGLAGGIQYF

J gene: TRBJ2-1
D gene: TRBD1
V gene: TRBV9
clone size: NA
CDR3 DNA: TGTGCCAGCAGCGCCCACCGGGACAGGAAGCCAAATGAGCAGTTCTTC
CDR3 protein: CASSAHRDRKPNEQFF

J gene: TRBJ2-3
D gene: NA
V gene: TRBV7-9
clone size: NA
CDR3 DNA: TGTGCCAGCAGCTTAGATGTAAATACGCAGTATTTT
CDR3 protein: CASSLDVNTQYF

J gene: TRBJ2-3
D gene: NA
V gene: TRBV7-2
clone size: NA
CDR3 DNA: TGTGCCAGCAGCTTAGAGAGGGGGTGGGCAGATACGCAGTATTTT
CDR3 protein: CASSLERGWADTQYF

J gene: TRBJ2-7
D gene: TRBD1
V gene: TRBV5-5
clone size: NA
CDR3 DNA: TGTGCCAGCAGCTTGGCCCCGACAGGGATCTACGAGCAGTACTTC
CDR3 protein: CASSLAPTGIYEQYF

J gene: TRBJ1-2
D gene: TRBD1
V gene: TRBV6-4
clone size: NA
CDR3 DNA: TGTGCCAGCAGTCAAGAGGGACAGGGTCGTGGCTACACCTTC
CDR3 protein: CASSQEGQGRGYTF

J gene: TRBJ2-7
D gene: TRBD2
V gene: TRBV27
clone size: NA
CDR3 DNA: TGTGCCAGCAGTTTACCCCCGGGACTAGCGGGACGGGAGCAGTACTTC
CDR3 protein: CASSLPPGLAGREQYF

J gene: TRBJ1-6
D gene: NA
V gene: TRBV27
clone size: NA
CDR3 DNA: TGTGCCAGCAGTTTTATGGACACCCCAAATTCACCCCTCCACTTT
CDR3 protein: CASSFMDTPNSPLHF